These T cell receptor beta chains were read from a single sample in a study of blood T cell repertoires in COVID-19. Data came from immunoSEQ multiplex PCR; TCRdb stores just in-frame clones and leaves some out. Here the sample spans 100,000 to 120,000 clones, around 81% being singletons. What was sequenced was peripheral blood. These TCRs come from a man older than 75 with acute or convalescent COVID-19. Both conserved end residues are part of each CDR3. D genes are given only for firm matches. Part of the rows lack a size; the others show once, few, many or a class for expanded clones.

j_call cdr3_length v_call clone_size d_call cdr3_nt cdr3_aa
TRBJ2-7 14 TRBV6-5 . TRBD1 TGTGCCAGCAGTTACTCACCGGGACAGAACGAGCAGTACTTC CASSYSPGQNEQYF
TRBJ2-6 18 TRBV7-2 . . TGTGCCAGCAGCCTGGGGTTGCCAGGGGCGGCTGGGGCCAACGTCCTGACTTTC CASSLGLPGAAGANVLTF
TRBJ1-4 15 TRBV7-3 . . TGTGCCAGCAGCTTACAGGGGTTGCCTAATGAAAAACTGTTTTTT CASSLQGLPNEKLFF
TRBJ1-1 13 TRBV19 . . TGTGCCAGTAGTACGAACACGAACACTGAAGCTTTCTTT CASSTNTNTEAFF
TRBJ2-1 15 TRBV7-3 . TRBD1 TGTGCCAGCAGCTTAGGGGCAGGGGGAAGCAATGAGCAGTTCTTC CASSLGAGGSNEQFF
TRBJ1-6 15 TRBV3-1/TRBV3-2 . TRBD1 TGTGCCAGCAGCCGGTTGGACAGGGGTAATTCACCCCTCCACTTT CASSRLDRGNSPLHF
TRBJ2-1 17 TRBV9 . . TGTGCCAGCAGCGTTGCCGGAGGGGGCCCTACCTACAATGAGCAGTTCTTC CASSVAGGGPTYNEQFF
TRBJ1-2 15 TRBV11-2 . TRBD1 TGTGCCAGCAGCTCCACCTCCGGGACAGTCAATGGCTACACCTTC CASSSTSGTVNGYTF
TRBJ2-7 15 TRBV6-1 . . TGTGCCAGCAGTGAAACGTCGGGGACAACCTACGAGCAGTACTTC CASSETSGTTYEQYF
TRBJ2-2 15 TRBV5-1 . . TGCGCCAGCAGCTTGACTACCCTAGCAGCCGGGGAGCTGTTTTTT CASSLTTLAAGELFF
TRBJ2-7 15 TRBV5-1 . TRBD1 TGCGCCAGCAGCTTCGCGGGACAGGATTTCGGCGAGCAGTACTTC CASSFAGQDFGEQYF
TRBJ2-1 14 TRBV7-9 . TRBD2 TGTGCCAGCAAGGGGACTAGCTCCTACAATGAGCAGTTCTTC CASKGTSSYNEQFF
TRBJ1-3 12 TRBV6-5 . TRBD1 TGTGCCAGCAGGGACAGGTTATACACCATATATTTT CASRDRLYTIYF
TRBJ2-2 15 TRBV3-1/TRBV3-2 few TRBD1 TGTGCCAGCAGTCGTGGGACAGCGAACACCGGGGAGCTGTTTTTT CASSRGTANTGELFF
TRBJ1-1 16 TRBV6-1 . . TGTGCCAGCAGTGACTGGCCCCACAGACAGAACACTGAAGCTTTCTTT CASSDWPHRQNTEAFF
TRBJ2-3 15 TRBV10-3 few TRBD2 TGTGCCATCAGTGAGACTAGCGGGAGTACAGATACGCAGTATTTT CAISETSGSTDTQYF
TRBJ2-3 16 TRBV30 once TRBD1 TGTGCCTGGAGTGTAGGGACAGGGGGACGGTTGGATACGCAGTATTTT CAWSVGTGGRLDTQYF
TRBJ2-2 15 TRBV6-6 . . TGTGCCAGCAGTTACTCCCGATCGGACACCGGGGAGCTGTTTTTT CASSYSRSDTGELFF
TRBJ1-2 13 TRBV2 . . TGTGCCAGCAGTGAAGCAGCAGGGTTTGGCTACACCTTC CASSEAAGFGYTF
TRBJ1-2 18 TRBV28 . TRBD1 TGTGCCAGCAGATCAACCTTCCGGGACAGGGGGCGGTCATATGGCTACACCTTC CASRSTFRDRGRSYGYTF
TRBJ1-1 11 TRBV28 . . TGTGCCAGCAGAGGGGGTACTGAAGCTTTCTTT CASRGGTEAFF
TRBJ2-3 15 TRBV6-4 . TRBD2 TGTGCCAGCAGTGAAACTAGCGGGAGGCCAGATACGCAGTATTTT CASSETSGRPDTQYF
TRBJ1-1 14 TRBV28 . TRBD1 TGTGCCAGCAGTCCCCGACAGGGCAGAACTGAAGCTTTCTTT CASSPRQGRTEAFF
TRBJ2-5 12 TRBV29-1 . . TGCAGCCACATTGGGGCAGGGGAGACCCAGTACTTC CSHIGAGETQYF
TRBJ2-1 15 TRBV28 . TRBD2 TGTGCCAGCAGTTTCGCTAGCGGAATCACTAAGGAGCAGTTCTTC CASSFASGITKEQFF
TRBJ1-4 15 TRBV18 . TRBD1 TGTGCCAGCTCACCACGGACAGGGGTGGGTGAAAAACTGTTTTTT CASSPRTGVGEKLFF
TRBJ2-7 12 TRBV6-6 . . TGTGCCAGCAGCCCAGGGTCCTACGAGCAGTACTTC CASSPGSYEQYF
TRBJ2-1 15 TRBV24-1 once . TGTGCCACCAGTGAAGCCGGGACACACTCGGATGAGCAGTTCTTC CATSEAGTHSDEQFF
TRBJ1-2 15 TRBV5-1 once . TGCGCCAGCAGCTTCTGGGGCAGGGCCGATTCGGGCTACACCTTC CASSFWGRADSGYTF
TRBJ2-1 16 TRBV24-1 few TRBD2 TGTGCCACCAGTGACGCGACTAGCGGGAGTTACAATGAGCAGTTCTTC CATSDATSGSYNEQFF
TRBJ2-1 18 TRBV23-1 once TRBD1 TGCGCCAGCAGTCAATCGAGGAGTCAGGGGGTGTCCTACAATGAGCAGTTCTTC CASSQSRSQGVSYNEQFF
TRBJ2-1 16 TRBV28 . . TGTGCCAGCAGTCCCCCTTTTGCGGACGGGAAATTAGAGCAGTTCTTC CASSPPFADGKLEQFF
TRBJ2-2 13 TRBV28 once . TGTGCCAGCAGTCCCTACAACACCGGGGAGCTGTTTTTT CASSPYNTGELFF
TRBJ1-5 13 TRBV3-1/TRBV3-2 . TRBD1 TGTGCCAGCAGCATAGACAGGGACCAGCCCCAGCATTTT CASSIDRDQPQHF
TRBJ2-7 15 TRBV30 . TRBD2 TGTGCGGGGGCTAGCGGGAGGGCCCCGGTATACGAGCAGTACTTC CAGASGRAPVYEQYF
TRBJ2-7 15 TRBV28 . TRBD1 TGTGCCAGCAATCTTCAGGGGGCGTATAACTACGAGCAGTACTTC CASNLQGAYNYEQYF
TRBJ2-1 16 TRBV11-1 . . TGTGCCAGCAGCTCCTCAAGGAGCGGGCGGGACAATGAGCAGTTCTTC CASSSSRSGRDNEQFF
TRBJ1-2 13 TRBV7-9 . TRBD1 TGTGCCAGCAGCTTGGGACAGGGCTATGGCTACACCTTC CASSLGQGYGYTF
TRBJ1-2 13 TRBV3-1/TRBV3-2 . . TGTGCCAGCAGCCAAGATGCGGGCGATGGCTACACCTTC CASSQDAGDGYTF
TRBJ2-3 17 TRBV28 . TRBD1 TGTGCCAGCAGTTCCCACGGACAGGGAGCCTTCGCAGATACGCAGTATTTT CASSSHGQGAFADTQYF
TRBJ2-3 15 TRBV7-9 . TRBD1 TGTGCCAGCAGTCTGACCGGGACAGGGAGAGATACGCAGTATTTT CASSLTGTGRDTQYF
TRBJ1-1 13 TRBV7-3 once . TGTGCCAGCAGCGGGGCGGGGGACACTGAAGCTTTCTTT CASSGAGDTEAFF
TRBJ1-1 17 TRBV18 . . TGTGCCAGCTCACCGAGGCCTACGCTGAGAATGAACACTGAAGCTTTCTTT CASSPRPTLRMNTEAFF
TRBJ2-1 13 TRBV7-6 . . TGTGCCAGCAGCTTAGCTGTGGGGGGTGAGCAGTTCTTC CASSLAVGGEQFF
TRBJ1-4 13 TRBV30 . . TGTGCCTGGGCCTCCATGCAGGGTGAAAAACTGTTTTTT CAWASMQGEKLFF
TRBJ2-5 14 TRBV11-2 . TRBD1 TGTGCCAGCAGCCCCGAGACAGGGATAGAGACCCAGTACTTC CASSPETGIETQYF
TRBJ2-7 15 TRBV5-4 once . TGTGCCAGCAGCTTGGTGGGGGGTGGAGCCTACGAGCAGTACTTC CASSLVGGGAYEQYF
TRBJ2-3 15 TRBV9 few . TGTGCCAGCAGCGGGGGCTTCGAAGGCACAGATACGCAGTATTTT CASSGGFEGTDTQYF
TRBJ1-2 16 TRBV11-2 . . TGTGCCAGCAGCTTAGCTGCCCCCCAGGGGAACTATGGCTACACCTTC CASSLAAPQGNYGYTF
TRBJ2-3 14 TRBV27 . . TGTGCCAGCAGTTTACGCGGTCGCACAGATACGCAGTATTTT CASSLRGRTDTQYF
TRBJ2-7 16 TRBV7-8 . TRBD1 TGTGCCAGCAGCAGTCGAGGGCGGCAGGGGGCGTACGAGCAGTACTTC CASSSRGRQGAYEQYF
TRBJ2-7 15 TRBV5-4 . . TGTGCCAGCAGCTTGGAGCAGGGTAGGATCCTCGAGCAGTACTTC CASSLEQGRILEQYF
TRBJ2-7 14 TRBV5-1 . . TGCGCCAGCAGCTCCGAACTAGCAAGCCACGAGCAGTACTTC CASSSELASHEQYF
TRBJ1-2 16 TRBV7-2 . TRBD1 TGTGCCAGCAGCGTCACTCCCCAACAGGGGTACTATGGCTACACCTTC CASSVTPQQGYYGYTF
TRBJ1-5 18 TRBV2 many TRBD1 TGTGCCAGCAGTTTCGGGACAGGGGGCGGTGGTAGCAATCAGCCCCAGCATTTT CASSFGTGGGGSNQPQHF
TRBJ2-7 14 TRBV7-2 . . TGTGCCAGCAGCTTAGAACCAGGAAGCTACGAGCAGTACTTC CASSLEPGSYEQYF
TRBJ2-7 10 TRBV10-1 . . TGCGCCAGCAGACACTACGAGCAGTACTTC CASRHYEQYF